The 19 T cell receptor beta chains presented below share a single source sample, sequenced in a study of blood T cell repertoires in COVID-19. The assay was immunoSEQ multiplex PCR, and TCRdb's table has in-frame clones only and misses some. Counted here are 150,000 to 200,000 clones, nearly 90% occurring once; the ten biggest clones make up about 2.1%. Sequenced material: PBMCs or T cells enriched from blood (not recorded which). These receptors were collected from a middle-aged woman with acute COVID-19.

The gene calls are TRBV20-1 and TRBJ1-3; D is perhaps TRBD1 (5 bases). The ends were cut back, 7 bases at V and 4 bases at J, with 23 bases in the middle. CDR1 is DFQATT, CDR2 SNEGSKA, per germline (reference sequence). CDR3 size: 16 residues. CDR3 sequence: CSVSAGRPRQGNTIYF. The CDR3 DNA sequence: TGCAGTGTTAGTGCAGGACGGCCAAGACAGGGAAACACCATATATTTT.

The J gene is TRBJ2-7, the V gene TRBV5-1; 9 bases match TRBD1. Germline assignment: CDR1 SGHRS and CDR2 YFSETQ. J was trimmed by 5 bases and V by 4 bases; bases with no gene match: 7. CDR3 length equals 14 residues. CDR3 sequence: CASSLQGAWDEQYF. CDR3 nucleotides: TGCGCCAGCAGCCTACAGGGGGCTTGGGACGAGCAGTACTTC.

This chain uses TRBV7-6 with TRBJ2-1, with 11 nucleotides matching TRBD2. Germline CDR1 is SGHVS and CDR2 is FNYEAQ. Germline trimming cut 5 bases from V and 0 bases from J; bases unmatched to any gene: 12. The CDR3 is made up of 19 amino acids. The CDR3 region has the DNA TGTGCCAGCAGCCTGGATTCTAGCGGGGGGTTGAGCTCCTACAATGAGCAGTTCTTC. Translated, it gives CASSLDSSGGLSSYNEQFF.

This chain's CDR3 is CASSALGQNTEAFF. The CDR3 DNA reads TGTGCCAGCAGCGCCTTGGGACAGAACACTGAAGCTTTCTTT. The chain couples TRBV9 to TRBJ1-1; a possible D gene is TRBD1 (6 bases). The CDR3 spans 14 residues. Deletions cut 3 bases from V and 1 base from J, with 10 bases between. Per the germline V gene, CDR1 is SGDLS and CDR2 is YYNGEE.

The chain uses TRBV12-5 and TRBJ1-5, with D maybe TRBD1 (5 bases). Trimming removed 5 bases from V and 0 bases from J, with 8 bases in between. The length of the CDR3 is 14 residues. Germline loops: CDR1 LGHNT, CDR2 FRNRAP. The CDR3 DNA reads as TGTGCTAGTGGTGGGGGGAATAGCAATCAGCCCCAGCATTTT. Its protein product is CASGGGNSNQPQHF.

This clone was recorded once. The rearrangement joins TRBV12-3 or TRBV12-4 to TRBJ2-7; 8 bases fit TRBD1. Trimming cost V 5 bases and J 7 bases; bases outside gene matches: 4. This CDR3 has 12 amino acids. This CDR3 reads CASSRTGWEQYF. The CDR3 DNA is TGTGCCAGCAGTCGGACAGGGTGGGAGCAGTACTTC.

V gene TRBV29-1 combines with J gene TRBJ2-7; a weak D match, TRBD2 (5 bases). Trimming shortened V by 6 bases and J by 4 bases, and 19 bases separated the two germline ends. This CDR3 contains 14 residues. Germline CDR1 is SQVTM and CDR2 is ANQGSEA. The CDR3: CSVYENRPGYEQYF. The CDR3 coding sequence is TGCAGCGTCTATGAAAATAGGCCGGGGTACGAGCAGTACTTC.

This chain connects TRBV5-1 to TRBJ2-3; 9 nucleotides match TRBD1. Germline trimming cut 0 bases from V and 1 base from J; bases unmatched to any gene: 9. Looked up from germline, CDR1 is SGHRS and CDR2 is YFSETQ. This CDR3 has 18 residues. This CDR3 is CASSLGGQGLKGTDTQYF. In DNA, the CDR3 is TGCGCCAGCAGCTTGGGGGGACAGGGTTTGAAGGGCACAGATACGCAGTATTTT.

The chain carries TRBV7-2 and TRBJ1-5, with a weak D call TRBD1 (6 bases). The ends were cut back, 5 bases at V and 6 bases at J, with 11 bases in the middle. Per the germline V gene, CDR1 is SGHTA and CDR2 is FQGNSA. The CDR3 loop spans 13 amino acids. CDR3 coding DNA: TGTGCCAGCAGCCTTGGGGGGGCTCAGCCCCAGCATTTT. Residues: CASSLGGAQPQHF.

The J gene is TRBJ1-1, the V gene TRBV5-4, with a weak D call TRBD1 (6 bases). From germline, CDR1 is SGHNT and CDR2 YYREEE (reference sequence). CDR3 size: 15 residues. The V and J ends lost 2 bases and 1 base respectively, with 12 bases between them. The CDR3 coding sequence is TGTGCCAGCAGCTTACAGGGCGTGGGGAACACTGAAGCTTTCTTT. Residues: CASSLQGVGNTEAFF. Full variable domain (outside the CDR3, taken from reference TRBV5-4 and TRBJ1-1): ETGVTQSPTHLIKTRGQQVTLRCSSQSGHNTVSWYQQALGQGPQFIFQYYREEENGRGNFPPRFSGLQFPNYSSELNVNALELDDSALYLCASSLQGVGNTEAFFGQGTRLTVV.

This rearrangement joins TRBV9 to TRBJ2-7, with TRBD2 as a possible D gene (5 bases). The length of the CDR3 is 13 residues. Germline V CDR1 and CDR2: SGDLS, YYNGEE. Trimming shortened V by 3 bases and J by 0 bases, and 7 bases separated the two germline ends. CDR3 region: CASSGGISYEQYF. CDR3 in DNA: TGTGCCAGCAGCGGAGGGATCTCCTACGAGCAGTACTTC. The full variable domain, its missing parts supplied by reference TRBV9 and TRBJ2-7, is DSGVTQTPKHLITATGQRVTLRCSPRSGDLSVYWYQQSLDQGLQFLIQYYNGEERAKGNILERFSAQQFPDLHSELNLSSLELGDSALYFCASSGGISYEQYFGPGTRLTVT.

The V call is TRBV7-9, the J call TRBJ2-1; D possibly corresponds to TRBD1 (6 bases). The CDR3 spans 14 residues. Looked up from germline, CDR1 is SEHNR and CDR2 is FQNEAQ (reference sequence). V was trimmed by 1 base and J by 8 bases, leaving 12 bases between them. DNA of the CDR3: TGTGCCAGCAGCTTAGTTGCAGGGGCCCATGAGCAGTTCTTC. Its protein is CASSLVAGAHEQFF. Filled out from reference TRBV7-9 and TRBJ2-1, the complete variable domain reads DTGVSQNPRHKITKRGQNVTFRCDPISEHNRLYWYRQTLGQGPEFLTYFQNEAQLEKSRLLSDRFSAERPKGSFSTLEIQRTEQGDSAMYLCASSLVAGAHEQFFGPGTRLTVL.

For this clone: Other DNA sequences in the sample encode the same CDR3. The V and J genes are TRBV6-5 and TRBJ1-3; 7 bases agree with TRBD1. The CDR3 has 12 amino acids. Germline values: CDR1 MNHEY, CDR2 SVGAGI. V gave up 8 bases and J gave up 4 bases; unmatched junction bases: 2. CDR3 bases: TGTGCCAGCGGGACAGTAGGAAACACCATATATTTT. It encodes CASGTVGNTIYF.

The chain joins TRBV5-6 to TRBJ1-4; D perhaps matches TRBD1 (5 bases). V lost 5 bases to trimming and J lost 6 bases, with 17 bases between them. The CDR3 totals 15 residues. Germline loops: CDR1 SGHDT, CDR2 YYEEEE. CDR3 residues: CASRITGRKDEKLFF. CDR3 DNA: TGTGCCAGCAGGATCACAGGCAGGAAGGATGAAAAACTGTTTTTT.

This chain uses TRBV30 with TRBJ1-2; 8 positions agree with TRBD1. The CDR3 sequence is 14 residues long. CDR1 is GTSNPN, CDR2 SVGIG, per germline (reference sequence). Unmatched junction bases numbered 11, after V lost 3 bases and J lost 8 bases. CDR3 region: CAWRRPGQALGYTF. CDR3 coding DNA: TGTGCCTGGAGGCGACCGGGACAGGCGCTGGGCTACACCTTC.

The J gene is TRBJ2-7, the V gene TRBV5-1; the D gene is possibly TRBD2 (7 bases). Germline values: CDR1 SGHRS, CDR2 YFSETQ. The CDR3 has 15 amino acids. Trimming took off 4 bases at V and 3 bases at J, with 17 bases between the two ends. CDR3: CASSPGGGPSYEQYF. The DNA of the CDR3 is TGCGCCAGCAGCCCGGGGGGCGGGCCGAGCTACGAGCAGTACTTC.

The chain has TRBV5-4 and TRBJ2-3; 9 nucleotides match TRBD2. V was clipped by 0 bases and J by 6 bases; unmatched bases: 11. The CDR3 has 17 residues. The germline V gene encodes CDR1 SGHNT and CDR2 YYREEE (reference sequence). Here the CDR3 DNA reads TGTGCCAGCAGCTTGGTGGCTAGCGGGGTCGGTGGGGATACGCAGTATTTT. Amino acid sequence: CASSLVASGVGGDTQYF.

The chain combines TRBV19 with TRBJ2-1, with 12 bases aligning to TRBD2. The CDR3 covers 17 residues. Germline assignment: CDR1 LNHDA and CDR2 SQIVND (reference sequence). The junction had 9 bases not matched to a gene; V was cut back by 3 bases and J by 6 bases. The CDR3 here is CASSIRILAGGINEQFF. The CDR3 DNA follows: TGTGCCAGTAGTATTAGAATCCTAGCGGGAGGGATCAATGAGCAGTTCTTC.

The chain combines TRBV28 with TRBJ1-5, with TRBD1 as a possible D gene (5 bases). The germline V gene encodes CDR1 MDHEN and CDR2 SYDVKM. The CDR3 is 16 amino acids. The V end was cut by 7 bases, the J end by 1 base, with 17 bases between. The CDR3 sequence is CASISRGRVSNQPQHF. The CDR3 bases are TGTGCCAGCATCTCCCGCGGCAGGGTAAGCAATCAGCCCCAGCATTTT.